This T cell receptor beta chain was observed in a study of blood T cell repertoires in COVID-19. The authors' processing: Reference gene primers were amplified, and this amplification served to estimate nucleated cell counts. Produced via immunoSEQ multiplex PCR; TCRdb's table is partial and in-frame only. D and trimming come from the DNA, and the V and J calls and clone size come from that table. The sample has over 250,000 clones, roughly 91% seen once; the top ten hold under 2.5%. Living in 24 US areas, the participants were between roughly 18 and 90 years of age. Each participant's cohort was designated according to participant-reported clinical history. Resolution of symptoms, clearance, or two negative PCRs was present in recovered Cohort 3 donors. V was pared by 4 bases and J by 0 bases, with 6 bases of the junction left unmatched. Germline CDR1 and CDR2: SGHTA and FQGTGA. The CDR3 loop spans 16 amino acids.

Source material: PBMCs or T cells enriched from blood (not recorded which). The chain joins TRBV7-3 to TRBJ2-7, with 10 bases lining up with TRBD2. The clonotype comes from an older woman who had recovered from COVID-19. The CDR3 DNA follows: TGTGCCAGCAGCTCCTTAGCGGGAGGTACCTCCTACGAGCAGTACTTC. This translates into CASSSLAGGTSYEQYF.